This T cell receptor (beta chain) was obtained from a study of blood T cell repertoires in COVID-19. The wider study: COVID-19 samples, acute and convalescent, were from the United States, Italy and Spain. PBMCs, B-cell-depleted T cells, or T cells provided the cDNA or gDNA that made up the material.

Per the original methods: Estimates of nucleated cell counts were drawn from the amplification of reference gene primers. The protocol was immunoSEQ multiplex PCR, while the TCRdb copy is restricted to in-frame clones and leaves out a portion. V and J calls and clone size are given by that table; D and trimming were obtained from the DNA. Here the sample spans around 230,000 clones, about nine tenths being singletons. V was clipped by 1 base and J by 2 bases, with 11 bases between them. The germline V gene has CDR1 MNHEY and CDR2 SMNVEV (reference sequence). The CDR3 runs to 15 residues. This clonotype originated in a man under 40 who had recovered from COVID-19. This rearrangement joins TRBV27 to TRBJ2-5; tentative D call: TRBD1 (6 bases). Sequences were obtained from peripheral blood. CDR3 loop: CASSLFRGFQETQYF. DNA for the CDR3: TGTGCCAGCAGTTTATTCAGGGGCTTTCAAGAGACCCAGTACTTC.